The T cell receptor beta chain described here comes from a study of T cell responses to AZD1222 COVID-19 vaccine. The CDR3 is 11 amino acids. Trimming took off 3 bases at V and 5 bases at J, with 6 bases between the two ends. Germline CDR1 SGHRS, CDR2 YFSETQ. Repertoires were generated with immunoSEQ multiplex PCR, while TCRdb's copy carries only in-frame clones and drops some. The sample yields about 90,000 clones, around 90% seen once. The input for sequencing was peripheral blood, taken on day 0 of AZD1222 vaccination. The chain is built from TRBV5-1 and TRBJ2-7; D unresolved. This TCR was recovered from an adult in good health. CDR3 coding DNA: TGCGCCAGCAGCTCCGCAGACGAGCAGTACTTC. Its protein product is CASSSADEQYF.